The clone carrying this TCR beta chain has more than one count but fewer than ten. Trimming took 2 bases from V and 3 from J; bases not matched to a gene: 5. From germline, CDR1 is SGDLS and CDR2 YYNGEE. The CDR3 spans 15 residues. One entry per CDR3 protein results from TCRdb running MiXCR on the RT-PCR reads. The data show more than 600,000 distinct CDR3 sequences, over 12% seen once. Sequencing input: memory CD4+ T cells from blood. The rearrangement links TRBV9 to TRBJ2-5; 9 nucleotides match TRBD1. The clonotype originates from a female donor in good health, serving as a healthy control. The CDR3 spells CASSVGQGSEETQYF. CDR3 DNA: TGTGCCAGCAGCGTCGGACAGGGGTCAGAAGAGACCCAGTACTTC.